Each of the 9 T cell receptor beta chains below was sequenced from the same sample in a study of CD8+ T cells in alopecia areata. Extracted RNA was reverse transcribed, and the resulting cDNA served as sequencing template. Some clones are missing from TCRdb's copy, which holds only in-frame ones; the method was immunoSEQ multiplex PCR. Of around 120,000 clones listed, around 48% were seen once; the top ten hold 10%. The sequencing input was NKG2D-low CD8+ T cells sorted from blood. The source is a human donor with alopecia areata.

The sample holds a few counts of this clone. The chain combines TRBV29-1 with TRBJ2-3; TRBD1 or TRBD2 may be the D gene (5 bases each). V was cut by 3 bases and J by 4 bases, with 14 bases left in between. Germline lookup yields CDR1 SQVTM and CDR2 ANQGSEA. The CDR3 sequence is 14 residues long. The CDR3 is CSVEGSGTADTQYF. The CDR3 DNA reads TGCAGCGTTGAGGGCTCAGGGACCGCAGATACGCAGTATTTT.

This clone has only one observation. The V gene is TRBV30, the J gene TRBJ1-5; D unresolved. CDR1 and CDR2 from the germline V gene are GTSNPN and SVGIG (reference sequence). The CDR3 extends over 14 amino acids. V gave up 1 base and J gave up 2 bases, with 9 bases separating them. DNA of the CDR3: TGTGCCTGGAGTGCGTTGCAGGGCAATCAGCCCCAGCATTTT. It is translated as CAWSALQGNQPQHF.

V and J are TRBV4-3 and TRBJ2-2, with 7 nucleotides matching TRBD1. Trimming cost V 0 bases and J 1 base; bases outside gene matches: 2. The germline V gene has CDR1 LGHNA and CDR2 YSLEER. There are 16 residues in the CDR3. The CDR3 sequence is CASSQDRTGNTGELFF. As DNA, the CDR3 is TGCGCCAGCAGCCAAGACAGGACAGGGAACACCGGGGAGCTGTTTTTT.

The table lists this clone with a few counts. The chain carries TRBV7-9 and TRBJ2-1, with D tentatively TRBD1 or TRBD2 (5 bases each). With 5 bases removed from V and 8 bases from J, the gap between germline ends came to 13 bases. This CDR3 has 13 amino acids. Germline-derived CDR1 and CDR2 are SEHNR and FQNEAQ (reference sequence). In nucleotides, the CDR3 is TGTGCCAGCAGCCTGGGGACCCTTGATGAGCAGTTCTTC. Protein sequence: CASSLGTLDEQFF.

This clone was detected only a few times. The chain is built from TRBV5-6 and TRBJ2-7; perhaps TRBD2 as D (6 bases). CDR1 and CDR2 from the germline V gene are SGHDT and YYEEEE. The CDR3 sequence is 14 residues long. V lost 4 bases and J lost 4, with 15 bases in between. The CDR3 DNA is TGTGCCAGCAGCCCTCGCTGGGCGGGGTACGAGCAGTACTTC. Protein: CASSPRWAGYEQYF.

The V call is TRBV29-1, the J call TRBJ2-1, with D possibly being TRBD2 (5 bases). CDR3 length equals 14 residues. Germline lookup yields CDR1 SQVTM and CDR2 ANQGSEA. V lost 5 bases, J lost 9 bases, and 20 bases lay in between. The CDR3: CSVRSQDSGSEQFF. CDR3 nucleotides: TGCAGCGTTCGTTCCCAGGACTCGGGGTCTGAGCAGTTCTTC.

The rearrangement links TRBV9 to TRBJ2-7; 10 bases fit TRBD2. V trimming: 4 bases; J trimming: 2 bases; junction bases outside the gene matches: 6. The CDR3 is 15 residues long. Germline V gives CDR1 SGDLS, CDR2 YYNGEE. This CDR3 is CASSRGTSDTYEQYF. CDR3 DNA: TGTGCCAGCAGCCGCGGGACTAGCGACACCTACGAGCAGTACTTC.

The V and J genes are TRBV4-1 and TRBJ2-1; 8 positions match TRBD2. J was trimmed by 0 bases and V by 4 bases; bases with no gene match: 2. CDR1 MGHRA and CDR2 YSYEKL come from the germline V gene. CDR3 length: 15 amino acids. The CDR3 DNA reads TGCGCCAGCAGCCTGAGCGGGAGCTCCTACAATGAGCAGTTCTTC. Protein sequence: CASSLSGSSYNEQFF.

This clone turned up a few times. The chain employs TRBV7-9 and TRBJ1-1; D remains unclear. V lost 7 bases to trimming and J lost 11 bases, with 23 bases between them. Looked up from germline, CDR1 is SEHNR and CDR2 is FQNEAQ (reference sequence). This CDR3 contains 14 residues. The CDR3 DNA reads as TGTGCCAGCACCCTAGAGGCTGTATTCCGAGGCGCTTTCTTT. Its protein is CASTLEAVFRGAFF.